The 9 T cell receptor beta chains below come from one sample, sequenced in a study of identical twins. Via MiXCR, TCRdb re-called the 5' RACE reads, giving one row per CDR3 protein. The table has approximately 300,000 distinct CDR3 sequences, roughly 9.8% seen once. The sample also formed part of further work on yellow fever vaccine responses in identical twins.

Specimen: CD8+ T cells sorted from blood. Receptors originate from a woman aged 18-29 years in good health.

CDR3: CASSISVGGSYNEQFF. The CDR3 DNA follows: TGTGCCAGTAGTATATCGGTGGGGGGGTCCTACAATGAGCAGTTCTTC. The chain carries TRBV19 and TRBJ2-1; 7 positions agree with TRBD2. CDR1 and CDR2 (germline): LNHDA, SQIVND (reference sequence). Unmatched junction bases numbered 5, after V lost 2 bases and J lost 1 base. The CDR3 has 16 amino acids.

This clonotype was detected many times. The rearrangement uses TRBV4-1 and TRBJ2-1; D remains unclear. Germline CDR1 reads MGHRA; CDR2 reads YSYEKL. The CDR3 extends over 15 amino acids. V gave up 5 bases and J gave up 0 bases, with 11 bases separating them. Written as DNA, the CDR3 is TGCGCCAGCAGCTCCCTGTATTCCTCCTACAATGAGCAGTTCTTC. The encoded protein is CASSSLYSSYNEQFF.

Only a few counts were recorded for this clonotype. The V gene is TRBV27, the J gene TRBJ1-1; D unclear. Trimming removed 0 bases from V and 1 base from J, with 9 bases in between. The V gene's germline CDR1 is MNHEY and CDR2 SMNVEV (reference sequence). The CDR3 has 15 residues. The CDR3 here is CASSLSHGQNTEAFF. The CDR3 DNA reads TGTGCCAGCAGTTTATCCCACGGCCAGAACACTGAAGCTTTCTTT.

CDR3 DNA: TGCGCCAGCAGCCAGCGGACTAGTTCCATCACAGATACGCAGTATTTT. Translating it yields CASSQRTSSITDTQYF. This chain connects TRBV4-3 to TRBJ2-3; 7 bases line up with TRBD2. The CDR3 covers 16 residues. Germline V gene sequence: CDR1 LGHNA, CDR2 YSLEER. Trimming cost V 3 bases and J 2 bases; bases outside gene matches: 8.

This clonotype was detected ten times or more. The rearrangement uses TRBV29-1 and TRBJ2-3; no clear D. Trimming pared 1 base from V and 0 bases from J, leaving 5 bases between. CDR1 is SQVTM and CDR2 is ANQGSEA in the germline V gene. This CDR3 contains 13 residues. The CDR3 protein is CSVEGGSTDTQYF. The CDR3 bases are TGCAGCGTTGAAGGCGGTAGCACAGATACGCAGTATTTT.

V gene TRBV27 combines with J gene TRBJ2-4; 10 bases are shared with TRBD1. CDR1 is MNHEY, CDR2 SMNVEV, per germline (reference sequence). With V trimmed by 3 bases and J by 1 base, 9 bases remained unmatched. The CDR3 is 18 amino acids. CDR3 coding DNA: TGTGCCAGCAGTTTGTTCCCCCCGGGACAGGGGGCCAAAAACATTCAGTACTTC. This encodes CASSLFPPGQGAKNIQYF.

The chain is built from TRBV12-3 or TRBV12-4 and TRBJ2-5, with a possible D match to TRBD2 (5 bases). V was trimmed by 4 bases and J by 3 bases, leaving 12 bases between them. The CDR3 contains 14 residues. The CDR3 reads CASSSELEKETQYF. DNA of the CDR3: TGTGCCAGCAGTTCGGAACTAGAAAAAGAGACCCAGTACTTC.

This clonotype was recorded many times. The chain uses TRBV7-3 and TRBJ2-3; possibly TRBD2 for D (6 bases). Germline CDR1 reads SGHTA; CDR2 reads FQGTGA. The V and J ends lost 2 bases and 2 bases respectively, with 11 bases between them. The CDR3 is 15 residues long. The CDR3 protein is CASSLFGGDTDTQYF. CDR3 coding DNA: TGTGCCAGCAGCTTATTCGGCGGGGACACAGATACGCAGTATTTT. Full variable domain (remainder filled in from reference TRBV7-3 and TRBJ2-3): GAGVSQTPSNKVTEKGKYVELRCDPISGHTALYWYRQSLGQGPEFLIYFQGTGAADDSGLPNDRFFAVRPEGSVSTLKIQRTERGDSAVYLCASSLFGGDTDTQYFGPGTRLTVL.

The sample holds a few counts of this clonotype. The chain links TRBV7-9 to TRBJ1-6; no definite D call. The CDR3 is 13 residues long. The germline V gene encodes CDR1 SEHNR and CDR2 FQNEAQ (reference sequence). Trimming removed 8 bases from V and 9 bases from J, with 14 bases in between. CDR3 sequence (DNA): TGTGCCAGCGTCGGCAGCTTGGGTTCACCCCTCCACTTT. It yields the protein CASVGSLGSPLHF. Full variable domain (outside the CDR3, taken from reference TRBV7-9 and TRBJ1-6): DTGVSQNPRHKITKRGQNVTFRCDPISEHNRLYWYRQTLGQGPEFLTYFQNEAQLEKSRLLSDRFSAERPKGSFSTLEIQRTEQGDSAMYLCASVGSLGSPLHFGNGTRLTVT.